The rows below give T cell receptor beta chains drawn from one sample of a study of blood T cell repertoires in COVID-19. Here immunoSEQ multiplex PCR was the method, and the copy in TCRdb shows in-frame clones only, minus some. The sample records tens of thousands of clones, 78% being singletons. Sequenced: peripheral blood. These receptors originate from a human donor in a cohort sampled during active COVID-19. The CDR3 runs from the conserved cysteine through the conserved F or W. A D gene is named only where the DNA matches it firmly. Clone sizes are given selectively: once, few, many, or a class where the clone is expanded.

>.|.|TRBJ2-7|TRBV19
TGTGCCAGTAGCCTCTCTCCGGGTACCTACGAGCAGTACTTC
CASSLSPGTYEQYF
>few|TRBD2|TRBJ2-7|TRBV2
TGTGCCAGCGGTACCGGGAGGTGGAACGAGCAGTACTTC
CASGTGRWNEQYF
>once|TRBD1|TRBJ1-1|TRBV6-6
TGTGCCAGCAGGGACCGGGACAGGATGAACACTGAAGCTTTCTTT
CASRDRDRMNTEAFF
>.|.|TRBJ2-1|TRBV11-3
TGTGCCAGCAGCTTAGATAGCTCGGACTATGAGCAGTTCTTC
CASSLDSSDYEQFF
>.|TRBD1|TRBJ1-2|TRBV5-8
TGTGCCAGCAGCACCCAGACAGGGCCCTTGGGGGGCTACACCTTC
CASSTQTGPLGGYTF
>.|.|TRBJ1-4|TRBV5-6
TGTGCCAGCAGCTTGGCCGGCGGGACCGGTGAAAAACTGTTTTTT
CASSLAGGTGEKLFF
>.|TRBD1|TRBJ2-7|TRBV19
TGTGCCAGTAGTACCGGGACAGGGCGCGAGCAGTACTTC
CASSTGTGREQYF
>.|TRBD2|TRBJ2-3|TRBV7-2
TGTGCCAGCAGGCCGGGACTAGCGTCTAGTACGCAGTATTTT
CASRPGLASSTQYF
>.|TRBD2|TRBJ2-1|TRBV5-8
TGTGCCAGCAGCGGAAGGCTAGCGGGAGGGATTCCCTACAATGAGCAGTTCTTC
CASSGRLAGGIPYNEQFF
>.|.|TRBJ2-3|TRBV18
TGTGCCAGCTCACCCGTGACGGGTACGCAGTATTTT
CASSPVTGTQYF
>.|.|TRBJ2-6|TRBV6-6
TGTGCCAGCACCACGTCCGGGGGTACCGGGGCCAACGTCCTGACTTTC
CASTTSGGTGANVLTF
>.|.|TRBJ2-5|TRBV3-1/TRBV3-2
TGTGCCAGCAGCCAATCTGGGAGTCTCTCGGGGACCCAGTACTTC
CASSQSGSLSGTQYF
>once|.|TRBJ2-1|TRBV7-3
TGTGCCAGCAGCTTAAATGTTAAAAATGAGCAGTTCTTC
CASSLNVKNEQFF
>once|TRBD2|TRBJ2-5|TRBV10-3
TGTGCCATCAGTGACGGGGGGGGCGAGACCCAGTACTTC
CAISDGGGETQYF
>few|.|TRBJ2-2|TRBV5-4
TGTGCCAGCAGCCCGGGACAAGACGCGGCCGGGGAGCTGTTTTTT
CASSPGQDAAGELFF
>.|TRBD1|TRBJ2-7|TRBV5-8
TGTGCCAGCACCTTGACAGGGGGCCTTATGGCCTACGAGCAGTACTTC
CASTLTGGLMAYEQYF
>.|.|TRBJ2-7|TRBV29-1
TGCAGCGTTGGGGAGAGGGGGAACTCCTACGAGCAGTACTTC
CSVGERGNSYEQYF
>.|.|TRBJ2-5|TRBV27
TGTGCCAGCAGTTCCTTCCGGGGGGCCGTGAGGGAGACCCAGTACTTC
CASSSFRGAVRETQYF
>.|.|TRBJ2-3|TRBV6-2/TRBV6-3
TGTGCCAGCAGTTACCAGGGAACCAGCACAGATACGCAGTATTTT
CASSYQGTSTDTQYF
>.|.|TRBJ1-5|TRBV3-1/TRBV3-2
TGTGCCAGCAGCCAAGAGTATAATCAGCCCCAGCATTTT
CASSQEYNQPQHF
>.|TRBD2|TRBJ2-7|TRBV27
TGTGCCAGCCGAATCTGGACTAGCGGGAGGCACGAGCAGTACTTC
CASRIWTSGRHEQYF
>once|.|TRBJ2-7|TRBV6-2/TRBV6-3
TGTGCCAGCAGTTACCTTAGCGAGCAGTACTTC
CASSYLSEQYF
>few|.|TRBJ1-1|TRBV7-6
TGTGCCAGCAGCCCCCTCGGGGGGGACACTGAAGCTTTCTTT
CASSPLGGDTEAFF
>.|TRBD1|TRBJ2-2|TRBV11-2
TGTGCCAGCAGCTTTTTTTTAAGCCGGGGACAGGGAAGCACCGGGGAGCTGTTTTTT
CASSFFLSRGQGSTGELFF
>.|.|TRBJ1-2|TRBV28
TGTGCCAGCAGGCGGAGCGAGAGGTTCGCTGGCTACACCTTC
CASRRSERFAGYTF
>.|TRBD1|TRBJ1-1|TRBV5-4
TGTGCCAGCAGCTTCGACAGGGGTGGTGAAGCTTTCTTT
CASSFDRGGEAFF
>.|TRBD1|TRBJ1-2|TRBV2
TGTGCCAGCAGTGAAAACAGGGGGTATGGTGGCTACACCTTC
CASSENRGYGGYTF
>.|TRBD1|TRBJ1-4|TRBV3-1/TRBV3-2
TGTGCCAGCAGACCGACAGGGATTAATGAAAAACTGTTTTTT
CASRPTGINEKLFF
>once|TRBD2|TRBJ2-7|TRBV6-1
TGTGCCAGCAGTGAAAGATTAGTAGGGACTAGCGCGTACGAGCAGTACTTC
CASSERLVGTSAYEQYF
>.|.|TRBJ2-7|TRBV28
TGTGCCAGCAGTTTAGCCCCTCGGGGCTCCTACGAGCAGTACTTC
CASSLAPRGSYEQYF